These 18 T cell receptor beta chains came from one sample sequenced in a study of human T cells and chemical hapten exposure. Time point denoted: patch test 3, about 24 weeks after DPC sensitization. Treatment here: therapeutic diphenylcyclopropenone sensitization with weekly scalp DPC. TCRdb recomputed calls from the RACE reads with MiXCR, one row per CDR3 protein. Of some 84,000 distinct CDR3 sequences listed, 11% are singletons. The specimen comprised whole blood, sampled in connection with sensitization to the hapten diphenylcyclopropenone (DPC). These receptors were collected from a woman in her fifties or sixties with alopecia areata. Some clones in this sample may be carry-over from other donors' samples.

The rearrangement links TRBV2 to TRBJ1-1, with unresolved D. Trimming removed 4 bases from V and 3 bases from J, with 9 bases in between. The CDR3 contains 13 residues. In germline, CDR1 is SNHLY, CDR2 FYNNEI. The CDR3 reads CASSVQRYTEAFF. The CDR3 nucleotides are TGTGCCAGCAGTGTGCAGAGGTACACTGAAGCTTTCTTT.

This chain connects TRBV28 to TRBJ2-7; tentative D call: TRBD2 (6 bases). V was pared by 4 bases and J by 3 bases, with 13 bases between. This CDR3 has 14 amino acids. Germline-derived CDR1 and CDR2 are MDHEN and SYDVKM. Here the CDR3 DNA reads TGTGCCAGCAGTTCAGGCGGGAATAACTACGAGCAGTACTTC. The encoded protein is CASSSGGNNYEQYF.

This clonotype was recorded a few times. The chain joins TRBV10-3 to TRBJ1-2, with 7 positions matching TRBD1. V shed 7 bases, J shed 4 bases, and the junction held 9 bases outside the gene matches. Germline V lookup: CDR1 ENHRY, CDR2 SYGVKD. The length of the CDR3 is 14 residues. The CDR3 spells CAITSQGDVYGYTF. In nucleotides, the CDR3 is TGTGCCATCACAAGCCAGGGGGATGTCTATGGCTACACCTTC.

There are a few counts of this clonotype. The J gene is TRBJ2-3, the V gene TRBV5-1; TRBD2 is a possible D gene (5 bases). The germline V and J ends were trimmed by 0 bases and 3 bases, with 14 bases remaining between them. The CDR3 length is 16 residues. Germline values: CDR1 SGHRS, CDR2 YFSETQ. The CDR3 nucleotides are TGCGCCAGCAGCTTGGCAGCACTAGTTAGTACAGATACGCAGTATTTT. This sequence encodes CASSLAALVSTDTQYF.

A note on this clonotype: A much larger clonotype is one base distant, so this may be a read error. This chain connects TRBV12-3 or TRBV12-4 to TRBJ1-1, with a tentative D call TRBD1 (6 bases). The V end was cut by 3 bases, the J end by 4 bases, with 12 bases between. This CDR3 spans 14 amino acids. Here the CDR3 DNA reads TGTGCCAGCAGTTTCGCGGGGGCGGGCACTGAAGCTTTCTTT. Translation: CASSFAGAGTEAFF.

This clonotype was found many times. The V call is TRBV20-1, the J call TRBJ2-7, with a tentative D call TRBD2 (7 bases). Germline V CDR1 and CDR2: DFQATT, SNEGSKA (reference sequence). The ends were cut back, 2 bases at V and 0 bases at J, with 20 bases in the middle. The CDR3 loop spans 17 amino acids. CDR3 sequence: CSARRGGGLISSYEQYF. For the CDR3, the DNA is TGCAGTGCTAGAAGGGGAGGGGGGCTCATCAGCTCCTACGAGCAGTACTTC.

Only a few counts were recorded for this clonotype. The V and J genes are TRBV20-1 and TRBJ2-1, with 7 bases lining up with TRBD2. CDR3 length: 14 amino acids. Per the germline V gene, CDR1 is DFQATT and CDR2 is SNEGSKA (reference sequence). V trimming: 3 bases; J trimming: 2 bases; junction bases outside the gene matches: 4. This chain's CDR3 is CSASGGRAYNEQFF. CDR3 in DNA: TGCAGTGCTAGCGGTGGGAGGGCCTACAATGAGCAGTTCTTC.

This clonotype has a count of ten or more. The chain is built from TRBV29-1 and TRBJ2-7, with D possibly being TRBD1 (6 bases). This CDR3 contains 15 residues. CDR1 is SQVTM and CDR2 is ANQGSEA in the germline V gene. Deletions cut 6 bases from V and 6 bases from J, with 24 bases between. The CDR3 region is CSVPTAGAGSGEQYF. In DNA form, the CDR3 reads TGCAGCGTCCCGACGGCAGGGGCAGGGTCGGGCGAGCAGTACTTC.

This rearrangement joins TRBV7-3 to TRBJ2-7, with 7 bases aligning to TRBD2. J gave up 3 bases and V 5 bases, and 4 bases lay outside the gene matches. In germline, CDR1 is SGHTA, CDR2 FQGTGA. CDR3 length: 13 amino acids. The CDR3 sequence: CASSQTSSYEQYF. CDR3 in DNA: TGTGCCAGCAGCCAGACTAGCAGCTACGAGCAGTACTTC.

This clonotype was counted many times. The chain has TRBV7-2 and TRBJ2-7; D gene unclear. Per the germline V gene, CDR1 is SGHTA and CDR2 is FQGNSA. The CDR3 extends over 16 amino acids. Trimming cost V 3 bases and J 2 bases, with 17 bases left between them. CDR3 in DNA: TGTGCCAGCAGCTTCCCGGGTAGCACCCGAACCTACGAGCAGTACTTC. As protein: CASSFPGSTRTYEQYF.

J is TRBJ2-7 and V is TRBV10-3; D remains ambiguous. With 3 bases removed from V and 7 bases from J, the gap between germline ends came to 13 bases. The CDR3 is 13 amino acids. Germline V gene data show CDR1 as ENHRY and CDR2 as SYGVKD. CDR3 sequence reads: CAISDNGLREQYF. CDR3 sequence (DNA): TGTGCCATCAGTGACAACGGCCTACGTGAGCAGTACTTC.

The table lists this clonotype with many counts. The gene calls are TRBV6-1 and TRBJ1-1; no clear D gene. This CDR3 contains 15 residues. V lost 5 bases and J lost 3, with 16 bases in between. Germline V lookup: CDR1 MNHNS, CDR2 SASEGT. CDR3 region: CASSLLSHGDTEAFF. CDR3 coding DNA: TGTGCCAGCAGTTTACTTAGTCACGGGGACACTGAAGCTTTCTTT.

CDR3 sequence reads: CASKGEQRHTGELFF. For the CDR3, the DNA is TGTGCCAGCAAGGGAGAACAGCGGCACACCGGGGAGCTGTTTTTT. The chain carries TRBV2 and TRBJ2-2, with a tentative D call TRBD2 (5 bases). There are 15 residues in the CDR3. Trimming pared 7 bases from V and 3 bases from J, leaving 15 bases between. In germline, CDR1 is SNHLY, CDR2 FYNNEI.

The chain links TRBV12-3 or TRBV12-4 to TRBJ2-3; tentatively, D is TRBD1 or TRBD2 (5 bases each). This CDR3 is 17 amino acids long. V shed 6 bases and J shed 4 bases, with 23 bases lying between them. CDR3 nucleotide sequence: TGTGCCAGCAGACCTTCTCCGGGCCAGAGGGGTTCAGATACGCAGTATTTT. It is translated as CASRPSPGQRGSDTQYF.

As concerns this clonotype: This may come from a read error, since a much larger clone is one base off. Since no conserved phenylalanine or tryptophan closes the CDR3, a read error is the likely cause. The chain employs TRBV7-6 and TRBJ1-4; 9 bases line up with TRBD1. Germline values: CDR1 SGHVS, CDR2 FNYEAQ. Unmatched junction bases numbered 7, after V lost 0 bases and J lost 8 bases. The CDR3 is made up of 16 amino acids. CDR3 in DNA: TGTGCCAGCAGCTTAGCCCAACAGGGGGCCGGCGAAAAACTGTTTCTT. Translating gives CASSLAQQGAGEKLFL.

This clonotype was seen many times. The chain has TRBV27 and TRBJ1-1; the D gene is possibly TRBD1 (5 bases). Germline assignment: CDR1 MNHEY and CDR2 SMNVEV (reference sequence). The CDR3 sequence is 14 residues long. V dropped 5 bases and J dropped 6 bases, with 16 bases sitting between them. The CDR3 DNA reads TGTGCCAGCAGTCTTCGAACAGGATCCGCTGAAGCTTTCTTT. It yields the protein CASSLRTGSAEAFF.

The chain's CDR3 is CASSGLRRTMNTEAFF. In DNA, the CDR3 is TGTGCCAGCAGTGGGCTCAGGCGGACCATGAACACTGAAGCTTTCTTT. The chain combines TRBV6-1 with TRBJ1-1; D is unresolved. Looked up from germline, CDR1 is MNHNS and CDR2 is SASEGT. The germline V and J ends were trimmed by 4 bases and 0 bases, with 15 bases remaining between them. This CDR3 is 16 amino acids long.

The table lists this clonotype with many counts. V is TRBV20-1 and J is TRBJ2-5; 8 bases map to TRBD1. Germline lookup yields CDR1 DFQATT and CDR2 SNEGSKA (reference sequence). V lost 4 bases, J lost 0 bases, and 4 bases stayed unmatched. This CDR3 has 14 amino acids. CDR3 sequence (DNA): TGCAGTGCTATTCACAGGGGGTACCAAGAGACCCAGTACTTC. Translating it yields CSAIHRGYQETQYF.